This T cell receptor beta chain was identified during a study of cytomegalovirus exposure and HLA in healthy donors. The PCR used 60 Vbeta and 13 Jbeta primers. The method was immunoSEQ multiplex PCR; TCRdb's version includes in-frame clones alone and lacks a portion of them. This table holds 93,000 or so clones, approximately 84% found once. J gave up 3 bases and V 1 base, and 2 bases lay outside the gene matches. The CDR3 covers 14 residues. Germline lookup yields CDR1 MDHEN and CDR2 SYDVKM. Sequenced input: PBMCs. J is TRBJ2-7 and V is TRBV28; TRBD1 matches at 8 bases. The TCR was taken from a woman aged 18-29 years in good health and CMV-seropositive. The CDR3 here is CASSLSGQVYEQYF. In nucleotides, the CDR3 is TGTGCCAGCAGTTTATCGGGACAGGTCTACGAGCAGTACTTC.